The entry below gives a single T cell receptor beta chain sequence along with its context. Its antigen is not identified. The sample originates from a study of T cell responses to AZD1222 COVID-19 vaccine. Study-wide results and caveats: The study sampled repertoires only after the peak T cell response.

V lost 7 bases, J lost 1 base, and 10 bases lay in between. This CDR3 comprises 13 residues. TCRdb keeps only in-frame clones here, not all; method: immunoSEQ multiplex PCR. Of approximately 13,000 clones listed, under 90% were seen once; the top ten hold 30% to 50%. Second doses were pooled across both intervals (about 4 or about 12 weeks). This specimen was peripheral blood, taken 28 days after the second AZD1222 dose. V is TRBV12-3 or TRBV12-4 and J is TRBJ1-1; the D is unclear. The clonotype comes from an adult who received the AZD1222 COVID-19 vaccine. The CDR3 spells CASIMTPNTEAFF. The CDR3, as DNA: TGTGCCAGCATTATGACACCGAACACTGAAGCTTTCTTT.